These T cell receptor beta chains were read from a single sample in a study of T cells expressing NK-cell markers. TCRdb reanalyzed the 5' RACE reads, giving one entry per CDR3 protein sequence and no DNA. The sample totals 440,000 or so distinct CDR3 sequences. Source material: blood T cells: a sorted CD56 or NKG2C T cell subset, CD4+ or CD8+ T cells, or bulk PBMC T cells (not recorded which). Every receptor here comes from a woman between 18 and 75 years old in good health. Both conserved end residues are part of each CDR3.

V: TRBV5-4
J: TRBJ1-2
CDR3: CASSLGERVANYGYTF

V: TRBV14
J: TRBJ2-2
CDR3: CASSHRQGGLYPRTTGELFF

V: TRBV6-4
J: TRBJ2-5
CDR3: CASSETSGGQETQYF

V: TRBV5-1
J: TRBJ2-6
CDR3: CASSLELPGANVLTF

V: TRBV11-2
J: TRBJ2-6
CDR3: CASILKLTGRPSGANVLTF

V: TRBV5-5
J: TRBJ2-2
CDR3: CASSLDTGELFF

V: TRBV11-2
J: TRBJ2-3
CDR3: CASSLVPSGGASITSDTQYF

V: TRBV10-3
J: TRBJ2-7
CDR3: CAISETGTVSYEQYF

V: TRBV19
J: TRBJ2-3
CDR3: CASSILQTTDTQYF

V: TRBV9
J: TRBJ1-2
CDR3: CASSGQGNYGYTF

V: TRBV7-3
J: TRBJ1-6
CDR3: CASSSGTGNSPLHF

V: TRBV7-2
J: TRBJ2-1
CDR3: CASSLERQPNEQFF

V: TRBV29-1
J: TRBJ1-1
CDR3: CSVEDQGLKNTEAFF

V: TRBV6-1
J: TRBJ2-1
CDR3: CASTLRTGGTYNEQFF

V: TRBV11-2
J: TRBJ2-1
CDR3: CASSLREGYNEQFF

V: TRBV2
J: TRBJ2-3
CDR3: CASRSSFKRTPGRTDTQYF

V: TRBV6-2/TRBV6-3
J: TRBJ1-5
CDR3: CAASADDQPQHF

V: TRBV18
J: TRBJ2-7
CDR3: CASSPGLLGEQYF

V: TRBV4-1
J: TRBJ1-5
CDR3: CASSQAPQGGGWPQHF

V: TRBV11-2
J: TRBJ1-2
CDR3: CASSRLQGGYGYTF

V: TRBV6-2/TRBV6-3
J: TRBJ2-1
CDR3: CASSYFVRGNEQFF

V: TRBV7-3
J: TRBJ2-2
CDR3: CASSLTLGTVPGELFF

V: TRBV5-1
J: TRBJ1-4
CDR3: CASRTGGVNEKLFF

V: TRBV5-1
J: TRBJ2-3
CDR3: CASSLGGSGLSPLDTQYF

V: TRBV7-2
J: TRBJ2-7
CDR3: CASRDTGLSYEQYF

V: TRBV20-1
J: TRBJ2-7
CDR3: CSARDPSTGDSYEQYF

V: TRBV4-3
J: TRBJ1-3
CDR3: CASSPGQSSGNTIYF

V: TRBV27
J: TRBJ2-3
CDR3: CASSLSSGEDTQYF

V: TRBV20-1
J: TRBJ2-7
CDR3: CSAEPGQGGYEQYF

V: TRBV24-1
J: TRBJ2-1
CDR3: CATSPGQGRGNEQFF

V: TRBV7-2
J: TRBJ2-5
CDR3: CASSLAQGLETQYF

V: TRBV11-2
J: TRBJ2-2
CDR3: CASRLRQTDRGLTGELFF

V: TRBV27
J: TRBJ1-2
CDR3: CASSLGTGGDYGYTF

V: TRBV19
J: TRBJ1-1
CDR3: CASRPGQLLTEAFF

V: TRBV6-1
J: TRBJ2-1
CDR3: CASSEEGGGPNNEQFF

V: TRBV4-1
J: TRBJ2-1
CDR3: CASSQGDRPTYNEQFF